These 9 T cell receptor beta chains were all obtained from the same sample, sequenced in a study of shared clonotypes between healthy human individuals. Sequenced by immunoSEQ multiplex PCR; TCRdb stores in-frame clones only, minus some. The sample lists under 600,000 clones; about 98% were seen once. Naive CD8 cells lacked CD45RO, underwent positive selection for CCR7 and left out terminally differentiated effector memory CD45RA+ cells. Specimen: naive CD8+ T cells sorted from blood. The source is a man aged 25 to 45 in good health.

This chain joins TRBV14 and TRBJ2-5; tentative D call: TRBD1 (5 bases). From germline, CDR1 is SGHDN and CDR2 FVKESK. The CDR3 has 16 residues. The V end lost 0 bases, the J end lost 4 bases, and 15 bases lay between the germline ends. In DNA, the CDR3 is TGTGCCAGCAGCCAAGATGACAGCCCGCGAAGAGAGACCCAGTACTTC. Protein product: CASSQDDSPRRETQYF.

CDR3 residues: CASSQDGLGTREQYF. DNA of the CDR3: TGCGCCAGCAGCCAAGATGGGTTGGGGACGCGCGAGCAGTACTTC. V gene TRBV4-1 combines with J gene TRBJ2-7, with D perhaps TRBD1 or TRBD2 (5 bases each). The CDR3 contains 15 residues. CDR1 is MGHRA and CDR2 is YSYEKL in the germline V gene. V was trimmed by 0 bases and J by 6 bases, leaving 15 bases between them.

The gene calls are TRBV7-3 and TRBJ2-7; 12 bases agree with TRBD2. The V gene end was trimmed by 5 bases and the J gene end by 4 bases; junction bases not matched to a gene: 6. This CDR3 spans 15 amino acids. Germline lookup yields CDR1 SGHTA and CDR2 FQGTGA. The chain's CDR3 is CASSPTSGSSYEQYF. CDR3 in DNA: TGTGCCAGCAGCCCGACTAGCGGGAGTTCTTACGAGCAGTACTTC.

This chain uses TRBV27 with TRBJ1-3; the D is unclear. The CDR3 consists of 13 residues. The germline V gene has CDR1 MNHEY and CDR2 SMNVEV (reference sequence). The ends were cut back, 9 bases at V and 1 base at J, with 10 bases in the middle. The CDR3 nucleotides are TGTGCCAGTGCGGAGGGTTCTGGAAACACCATATATTTT. It is translated as CASAEGSGNTIYF.

CDR3 DNA sequence: TGTGCCAGCTCACCCTCCATACCGGGGTCAGATACGCAGTATTTT. This sequence encodes CASSPSIPGSDTQYF. This chain links TRBV18 with TRBJ2-3, with D possibly being TRBD2 (5 bases). Looked up from germline, CDR1 is KGHSH and CDR2 is LQKENI. Trimming shortened V by 3 bases and J by 4 bases, and 14 bases separated the two germline ends. The CDR3 spans 15 residues.

The J gene is TRBJ2-7, the V gene TRBV13, with D possibly matching TRBD2 (6 bases). There are 13 residues in the CDR3. Germline CDR1 reads PRHDT; CDR2 reads FYEKMQ (reference sequence). Deletions cut 4 bases from V and 4 bases from J, with 11 bases between. This CDR3 reads CASSSGLHYEQYF. The CDR3 DNA sequence: TGTGCCAGCAGCTCGGGACTTCATTACGAGCAGTACTTC.

The chain is built from TRBV4-1 and TRBJ2-7; 13 bases map to TRBD2. The J segment lost 2 bases and the V segment lost 1 base, leaving 14 bases of the junction unmatched. The CDR3 sequence is 20 residues long. Germline-derived CDR1 and CDR2 are MGHRA and YSYEKL. CDR3 DNA: TGCGCCAGCAGCCAAGCCTATTCAGGGAGTACTAGCGGGAGGGCCTACGAGCAGTACTTC. Amino acid sequence: CASSQAYSGSTSGRAYEQYF.

The chain joins TRBV25-1 to TRBJ1-2; TRBD1 might be the D (5 bases). There are 16 residues in the CDR3. From germline, CDR1 is MGHDK and CDR2 SYGVNS. Trimming took 4 bases from V and 4 from J, leaving 19 bases between them. For the CDR3, the DNA is TGTGCCAGCAGTGCATACACGGGGGGGGTCACCTATGGCTACACCTTC. Translating gives CASSAYTGGVTYGYTF.

This chain uses TRBV6-1 with TRBJ1-3, with 7 bases fitting TRBD1. V shed 2 bases, J shed 0 bases, and the junction held 7 bases outside the gene matches. CDR3 size: 17 residues. The germline V gene encodes CDR1 MNHNS and CDR2 SASEGT. Here the CDR3 reads CASSERTGILSGNTIYF. The CDR3 DNA sequence: TGTGCCAGCAGTGAACGGACAGGAATCCTCTCTGGAAACACCATATATTTT.